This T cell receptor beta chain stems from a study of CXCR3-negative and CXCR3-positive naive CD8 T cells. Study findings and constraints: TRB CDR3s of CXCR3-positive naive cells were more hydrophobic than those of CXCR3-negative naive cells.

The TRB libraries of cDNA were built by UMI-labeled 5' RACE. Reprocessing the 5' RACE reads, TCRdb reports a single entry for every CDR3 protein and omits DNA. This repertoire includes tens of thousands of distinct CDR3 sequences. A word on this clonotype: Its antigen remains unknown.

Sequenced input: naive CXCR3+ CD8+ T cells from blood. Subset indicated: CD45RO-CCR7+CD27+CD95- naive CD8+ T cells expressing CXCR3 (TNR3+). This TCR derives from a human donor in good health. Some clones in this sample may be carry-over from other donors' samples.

CDR3 loop: CASSQDKLTSYNEQFF. The gene calls are TRBV14 and TRBJ2-1. This CDR3 comprises 16 residues. Germline assignment: CDR1 SGHDN and CDR2 FVKESK.